Below, 13 T cell receptor beta chains from the same sample are listed, as sequenced in a study of blood T cell repertoires in COVID-19. The repertoire was sequenced with immunoSEQ multiplex PCR; TCRdb's copy has only in-frame clones and lacks some. The data hold 170,000 or so clones, with roughly 83% observed a single time. The sample comprised peripheral blood. All receptors derive from a human donor in a cohort sampled during active COVID-19.

The chain joins TRBV24-1 to TRBJ2-7, with TRBD2 matching 11 bases. The CDR3 covers 15 residues. Per the germline V gene, CDR1 is KGHDR and CDR2 is SFDVKD. V shed 1 base, J shed 7 bases, and the junction held 5 bases outside the gene matches. The CDR3, as DNA: TGTGCCACCAGTGATTTATTAGCGGGAGGGAGGGAGCAGTACTTC. It translates to CATSDLLAGGREQYF.

This clone came up a few times. The V call is TRBV19, the J call TRBJ1-4; TRBD1 matches at 7 bases. CDR3 length equals 16 residues. V dropped 3 bases and J dropped 0; count of bases not matched to a gene: 4. Germline assignment: CDR1 LNHDA and CDR2 SQIVND (reference sequence). CDR3 in amino acids: CASSMWDRATNEKLFF. The CDR3, as DNA: TGTGCCAGTAGTATGTGGGACAGAGCAACTAATGAAAAACTGTTTTTT. Using reference TRBV19 and TRBJ1-4 for the parts outside the CDR3, the full variable domain is DGGITQSPKYLFRKEGQNVTLSCEQNLNHDAMYWYRQDPGQGLRLIYYSQIVNDFQKGDIAEGYSVSREKKESFPLTVTSAQKNPTAFYLCASSMWDRATNEKLFFGSGTQLSVL.

J is TRBJ1-6 and V is TRBV27, with 7 bases lining up with TRBD1. Germline values: CDR1 MNHEY, CDR2 SMNVEV (reference sequence). The V segment lost 7 bases and the J segment 11 bases; nucleotides outside the gene matches: 14. The CDR3 covers 15 residues. CDR3 coding DNA: TGTGCCAGCACCACCGCTAGACAGGGTAAAACACCCCTCCACTTT. Protein product: CASTTARQGKTPLHF.

The sample holds one count of this clone. V gene TRBV5-6 combines with J gene TRBJ2-3; D remains unclear. V gave up 1 base and J gave up 1 base, with 10 bases separating them. The CDR3 is 15 amino acids. The germline V gene encodes CDR1 SGHDT and CDR2 YYEEEE. This chain's CDR3 is CASSLLPLRTDTQYF. The CDR3 nucleotides read TGTGCCAGCAGCTTGCTTCCACTGCGCACAGATACGCAGTATTTT.

The chain is built from TRBV4-1 and TRBJ1-4; 7 positions match TRBD1. CDR3 length: 14 residues. The V gene's germline CDR1 is MGHRA and CDR2 YSYEKL. Losses at the gene ends were 5 bases for V and 7 bases for J; bases not matched to a gene: 7. DNA for the CDR3: TGCGCCAGCAGCTCAGGGGGACTAGGTGAAAAACTGTTTTTT. Encoded protein: CASSSGGLGEKLFF.

The rearrangement joins TRBV19 to TRBJ2-7; 9 bases agree with TRBD2. V shed 4 bases and J 6 bases; nucleotides not matched to a gene: 13. CDR3 length: 16 residues. CDR1 is LNHDA, CDR2 SQIVND, per germline (reference sequence). CDR3 sequence: CASSRGNPGLAVEQYF. The CDR3, as DNA: TGTGCCAGTAGTAGAGGGAACCCGGGACTAGCTGTCGAGCAGTACTTC.

The chain joins TRBV29-1 to TRBJ2-2, with 8 bases fitting TRBD2. The CDR3 loop spans 14 amino acids. The junction had 9 bases not matched to a gene; V was cut back by 7 bases and J by 5 bases. The V gene's germline CDR1 is SQVTM and CDR2 ANQGSEA. CDR3 region: CSGGAGVRTGELFF. The CDR3 DNA sequence: TGCAGCGGGGGAGCGGGAGTTAGGACCGGGGAGCTGTTTTTT.

This clone was seen more than once but under ten times. The rearrangement joins TRBV19 to TRBJ1-3; TRBD1 might be the D (6 bases). The CDR3 covers 13 residues. Between the trimmed V and J ends, which lost 7 bases and 4 bases, there was a span of 11 bases. Germline V gene sequence: CDR1 LNHDA, CDR2 SQIVND (reference sequence). In nucleotides, the CDR3 is TGTGCCAGTATCGGGGGGCCCGGAAACACCATATATTTT. This encodes CASIGGPGNTIYF.

The chain has TRBV5-1 and TRBJ2-7; TRBD1 matches 7 bases. Trimming removed 3 bases from V and 3 bases from J; junction bases left unmatched: 21. CDR1 is SGHRS, CDR2 YFSETQ, per germline. The CDR3 covers 19 residues. CDR3 DNA: TGCGCCAGCAGCTCGTTGCCCGTAGGATCGACAGGGAAAGTCTACGAGCAGTACTTC. It translates to CASSSLPVGSTGKVYEQYF.

This clone was seen more than once but under ten times. The chain uses TRBV13 and TRBJ1-6; 8 nucleotides match TRBD1. CDR1 is PRHDT and CDR2 is FYEKMQ in the germline V gene (reference sequence). Trimming took 6 bases from V and 7 from J; bases not matched to a gene: 11. The CDR3 runs 16 residues. The CDR3 coding sequence is TGTGCCAGCAGTCCACCTCGGCCAGGGGGCAATTCACCCCTCCACTTT. It specifies CASSPPRPGGNSPLHF.

This sequence joins TRBV5-4 and TRBJ2-1; weak D call: TRBD1 (5 bases). CDR1 is SGHNT, CDR2 YYREEE, per germline (reference sequence). V dropped 0 bases and J dropped 1 base, with 11 bases sitting between them. This CDR3 has 16 amino acids. Written as DNA, the CDR3 is TGTGCCAGCAGCTTGGAACCGACAGTTTCCTACAATGAGCAGTTCTTC. Amino acids: CASSLEPTVSYNEQFF. Full variable domain (rest looked up from reference TRBV5-4 and TRBJ2-1): ETGVTQSPTHLIKTRGQQVTLRCSSQSGHNTVSWYQQALGQGPQFIFQYYREEENGRGNFPPRFSGLQFPNYSSELNVNALELDDSALYLCASSLEPTVSYNEQFFGPGTRLTVL.

This clone was picked up one time. The sample holds other DNA sequences that translate to the same CDR3. This chain joins TRBV7-3 and TRBJ1-1; unclear D gene. From germline, CDR1 is SGHTA and CDR2 FQGTGA. The CDR3 runs to 13 residues. Between the trimmed V and J ends, which lost 4 bases and 2 bases, there was a span of 8 bases. CDR3 nucleotide sequence: TGTGCCAGCAGCTCCACGGGTAACACTGAAGCTTTCTTT. This codes for CASSSTGNTEAFF.

The rearrangement links TRBV7-2 to TRBJ1-2; the D is unclear. Germline V gives CDR1 SGHTA, CDR2 FQGNSA. The CDR3 spans 13 residues. V was trimmed by 1 base and J by 8 bases, leaving 11 bases between them. This CDR3 is CASSLGRAEGYTF. DNA of the CDR3: TGTGCCAGCAGCTTAGGGAGGGCGGAGGGCTACACCTTC.